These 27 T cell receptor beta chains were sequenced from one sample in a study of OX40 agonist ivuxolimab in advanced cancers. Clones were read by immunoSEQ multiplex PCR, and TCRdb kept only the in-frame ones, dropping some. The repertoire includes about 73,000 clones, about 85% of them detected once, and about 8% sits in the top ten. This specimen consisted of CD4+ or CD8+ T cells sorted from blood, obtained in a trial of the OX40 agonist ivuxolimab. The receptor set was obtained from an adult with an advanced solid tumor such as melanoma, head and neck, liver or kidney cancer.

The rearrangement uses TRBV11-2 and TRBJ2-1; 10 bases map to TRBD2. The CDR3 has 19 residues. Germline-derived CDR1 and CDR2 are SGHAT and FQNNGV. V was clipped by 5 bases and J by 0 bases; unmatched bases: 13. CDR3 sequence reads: CASSRSIAGGPSSYNEQFF. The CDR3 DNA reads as TGTGCCAGCAGCCGAAGTATAGCGGGGGGCCCGAGCTCCTACAATGAGCAGTTCTTC. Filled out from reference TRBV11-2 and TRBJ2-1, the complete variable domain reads EAGVAQSPRYKIIEKRQSVAFWCNPISGHATLYWYQQILGQGPKLLIQFQNNGVVDDSQLPKDRFSAERLKGVDSTLKIQPAKLEDSAVYLCASSRSIAGGPSSYNEQFFGPGTRLTVL.

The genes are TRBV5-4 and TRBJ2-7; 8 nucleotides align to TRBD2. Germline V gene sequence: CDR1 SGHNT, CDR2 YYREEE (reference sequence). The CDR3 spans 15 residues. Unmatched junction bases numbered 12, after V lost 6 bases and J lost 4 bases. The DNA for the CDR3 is TGTGCCAGCAACCCTTTTGGCGGGGGGCGGTACGAGCAGTACTTC. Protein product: CASNPFGGGRYEQYF.

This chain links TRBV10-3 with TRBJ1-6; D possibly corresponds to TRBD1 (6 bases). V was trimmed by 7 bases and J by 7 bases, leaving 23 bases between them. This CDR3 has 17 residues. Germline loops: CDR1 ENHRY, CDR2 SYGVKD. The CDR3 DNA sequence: TGTGCCATCAACCGGGACAACTCGATAGGGAGGAATTCACCCCTCCACTTT. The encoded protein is CAINRDNSIGRNSPLHF.

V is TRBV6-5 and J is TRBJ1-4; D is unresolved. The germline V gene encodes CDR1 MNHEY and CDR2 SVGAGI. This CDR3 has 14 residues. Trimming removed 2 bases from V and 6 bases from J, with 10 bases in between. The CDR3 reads CASSYGQADEKLFF. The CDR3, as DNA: TGTGCCAGCAGTTACGGCCAGGCGGATGAAAAACTGTTTTTT.

The CDR3 reads CASSANNQPQHF. CDR3 nucleotides: TGTGCCAGCAGTGCGAACAATCAGCCCCAGCATTTT. The rearrangement joins TRBV6-1 to TRBJ1-5; D not resolved. The length of the CDR3 is 12 residues. Per the germline V gene, CDR1 is MNHNS and CDR2 is SASEGT. V gave up 4 bases and J gave up 3 bases, with 4 bases separating them.

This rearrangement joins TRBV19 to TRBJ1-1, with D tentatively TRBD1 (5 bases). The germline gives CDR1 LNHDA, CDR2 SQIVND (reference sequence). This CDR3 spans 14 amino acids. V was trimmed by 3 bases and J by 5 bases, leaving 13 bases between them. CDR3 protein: CASSIVQGGTEAFF. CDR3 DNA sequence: TGTGCCAGTAGTATCGTCCAGGGAGGGACTGAAGCTTTCTTT. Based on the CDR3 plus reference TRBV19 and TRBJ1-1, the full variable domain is DGGITQSPKYLFRKEGQNVTLSCEQNLNHDAMYWYRQDPGQGLRLIYYSQIVNDFQKGDIAEGYSVSREKKESFPLTVTSAQKNPTAFYLCASSIVQGGTEAFFGQGTRLTVV.

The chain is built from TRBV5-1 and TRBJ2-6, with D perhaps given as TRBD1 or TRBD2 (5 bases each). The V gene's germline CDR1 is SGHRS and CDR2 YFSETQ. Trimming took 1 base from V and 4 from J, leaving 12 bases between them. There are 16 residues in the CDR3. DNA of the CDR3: TGCGCCAGCAGCTTGTCCTTAGGGACCGGGGCCAACGTCCTGACTTTC. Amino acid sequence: CASSLSLGTGANVLTF.

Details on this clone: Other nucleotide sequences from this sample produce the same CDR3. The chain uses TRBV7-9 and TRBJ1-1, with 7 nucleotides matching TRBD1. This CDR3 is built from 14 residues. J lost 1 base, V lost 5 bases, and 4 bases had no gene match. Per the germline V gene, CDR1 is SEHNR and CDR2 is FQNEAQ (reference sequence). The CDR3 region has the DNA TGTGCCAGCAGCCTACAGGGGCCGAACACTGAAGCTTTCTTT. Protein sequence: CASSLQGPNTEAFF.

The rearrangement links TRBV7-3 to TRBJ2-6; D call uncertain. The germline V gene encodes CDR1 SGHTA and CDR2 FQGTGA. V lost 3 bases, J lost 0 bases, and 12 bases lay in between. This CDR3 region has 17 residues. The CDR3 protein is CASSLLSWTSGANVLTF. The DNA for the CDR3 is TGTGCCAGCAGCTTGTTGTCGTGGACCTCTGGGGCCAACGTCCTGACTTTC.

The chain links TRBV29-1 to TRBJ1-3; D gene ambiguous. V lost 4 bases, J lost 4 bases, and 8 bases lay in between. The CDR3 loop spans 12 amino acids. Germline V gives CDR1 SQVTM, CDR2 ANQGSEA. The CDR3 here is CSVGITGNTIYF. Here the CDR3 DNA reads TGCAGCGTTGGAATAACAGGAAACACCATATATTTT.

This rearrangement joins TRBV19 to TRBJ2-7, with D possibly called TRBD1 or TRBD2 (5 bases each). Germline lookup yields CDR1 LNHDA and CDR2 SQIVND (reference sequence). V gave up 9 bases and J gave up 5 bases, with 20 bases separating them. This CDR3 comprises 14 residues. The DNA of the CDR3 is TGTGCCAGCCGGGCGCTTGGGGGTAACCACGAGCAGTACTTC. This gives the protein CASRALGGNHEQYF.

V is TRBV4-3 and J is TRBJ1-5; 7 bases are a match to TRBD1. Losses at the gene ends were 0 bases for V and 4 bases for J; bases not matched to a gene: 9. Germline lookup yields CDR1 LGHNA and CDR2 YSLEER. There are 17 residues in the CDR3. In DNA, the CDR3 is TGCGCCAGCAGCCAAGAAAGGAGGGGGCAGGGAAATCAGCCCCAGCATTTT. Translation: CASSQERRGQGNQPQHF.

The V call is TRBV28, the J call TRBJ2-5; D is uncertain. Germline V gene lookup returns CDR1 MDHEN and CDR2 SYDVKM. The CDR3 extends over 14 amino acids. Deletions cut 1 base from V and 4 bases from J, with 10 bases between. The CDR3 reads CASSLLSSRETQYF. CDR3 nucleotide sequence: TGTGCCAGCAGTTTATTGTCCAGCCGAGAGACCCAGTACTTC. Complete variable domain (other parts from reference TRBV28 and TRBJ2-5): DVKVTQSSRYLVKRTGEKVFLECVQDMDHENMFWYRQDPGLGLRLIYFSYDVKMKEKGDIPEGYSVSREKKERFSLILESASTNQTSMYLCASSLLSSRETQYFGPGTRLLVL.

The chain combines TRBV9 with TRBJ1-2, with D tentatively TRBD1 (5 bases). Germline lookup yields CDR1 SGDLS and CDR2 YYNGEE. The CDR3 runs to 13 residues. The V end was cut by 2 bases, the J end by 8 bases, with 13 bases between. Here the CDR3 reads CASSVGTSRGYTF. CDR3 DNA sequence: TGTGCCAGCAGCGTCGGGACGAGCCGCGGCTACACCTTC.

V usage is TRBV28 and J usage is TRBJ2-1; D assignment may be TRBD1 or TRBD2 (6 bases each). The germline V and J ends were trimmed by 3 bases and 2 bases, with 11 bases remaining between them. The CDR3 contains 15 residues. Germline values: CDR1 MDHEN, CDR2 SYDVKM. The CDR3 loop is CASSFRGVAYNEQFF. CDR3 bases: TGTGCCAGCAGTTTTAGGGGGGTTGCCTACAATGAGCAGTTCTTC. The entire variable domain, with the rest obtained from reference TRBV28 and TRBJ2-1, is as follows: DVKVTQSSRYLVKRTGEKVFLECVQDMDHENMFWYRQDPGLGLRLIYFSYDVKMKEKGDIPEGYSVSREKKERFSLILESASTNQTSMYLCASSFRGVAYNEQFFGPGTRLTVL.

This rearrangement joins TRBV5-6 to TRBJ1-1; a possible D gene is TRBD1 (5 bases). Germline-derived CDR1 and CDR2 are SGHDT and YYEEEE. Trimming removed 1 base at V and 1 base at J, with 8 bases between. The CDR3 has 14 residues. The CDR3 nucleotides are TGTGCCAGCAGCTTGACAGGCCCGAACACTGAAGCTTTCTTT. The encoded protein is CASSLTGPNTEAFF.

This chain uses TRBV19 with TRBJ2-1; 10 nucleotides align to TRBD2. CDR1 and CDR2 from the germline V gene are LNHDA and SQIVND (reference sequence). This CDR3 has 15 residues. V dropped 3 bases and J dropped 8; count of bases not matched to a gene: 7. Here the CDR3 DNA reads TGTGCCAGTAGTATTAGAGCGGGGGGGCAGGATGAGCAGTTCTTC. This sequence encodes CASSIRAGGQDEQFF.

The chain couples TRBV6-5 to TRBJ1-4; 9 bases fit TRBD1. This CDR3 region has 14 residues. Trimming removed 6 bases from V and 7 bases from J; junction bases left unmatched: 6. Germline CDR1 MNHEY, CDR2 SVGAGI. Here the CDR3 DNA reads TGTGCCAGCAGACCCGGGACAGGGACTGAAAAACTGTTTTTT. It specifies CASRPGTGTEKLFF.

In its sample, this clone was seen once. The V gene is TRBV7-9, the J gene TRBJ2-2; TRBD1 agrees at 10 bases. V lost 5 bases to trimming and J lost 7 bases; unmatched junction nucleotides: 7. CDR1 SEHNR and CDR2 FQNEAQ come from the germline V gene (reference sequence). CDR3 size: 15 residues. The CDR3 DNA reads TGTGCCAGCAGCCCACGACAGGGGGCGCACGGGGAGCTGTTTTTT. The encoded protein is CASSPRQGAHGELFF.

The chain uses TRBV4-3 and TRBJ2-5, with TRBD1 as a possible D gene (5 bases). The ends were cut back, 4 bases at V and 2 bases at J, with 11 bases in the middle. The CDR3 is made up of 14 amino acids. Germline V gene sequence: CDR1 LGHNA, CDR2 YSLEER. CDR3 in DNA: TGCGCCAGCAGCCGCACAGGAGTTCAAGAGACCCAGTACTTC. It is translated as CASSRTGVQETQYF.

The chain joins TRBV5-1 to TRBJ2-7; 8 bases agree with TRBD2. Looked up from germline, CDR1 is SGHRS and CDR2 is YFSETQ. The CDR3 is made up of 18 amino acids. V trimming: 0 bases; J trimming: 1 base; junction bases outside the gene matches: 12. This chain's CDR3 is CASSLVPSGSSQSYEQYF. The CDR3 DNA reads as TGCGCCAGCAGCTTGGTTCCCAGCGGGAGCTCTCAATCCTACGAGCAGTACTTC.

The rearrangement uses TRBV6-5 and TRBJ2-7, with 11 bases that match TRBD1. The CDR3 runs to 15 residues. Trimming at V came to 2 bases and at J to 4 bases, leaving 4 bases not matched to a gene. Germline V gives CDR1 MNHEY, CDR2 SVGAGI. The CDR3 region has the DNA TGTGCCAGCAGTTACGGGGGACAGGGGGTGTACGAGCAGTACTTC. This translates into CASSYGGQGVYEQYF.

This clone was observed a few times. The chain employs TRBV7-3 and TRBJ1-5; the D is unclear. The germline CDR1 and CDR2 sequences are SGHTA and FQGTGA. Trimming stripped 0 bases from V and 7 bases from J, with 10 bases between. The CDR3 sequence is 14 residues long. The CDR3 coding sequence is TGTGCCAGCAGCTTAACCTCTTTAGGGCAGCCCCAGCATTTT. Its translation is CASSLTSLGQPQHF.

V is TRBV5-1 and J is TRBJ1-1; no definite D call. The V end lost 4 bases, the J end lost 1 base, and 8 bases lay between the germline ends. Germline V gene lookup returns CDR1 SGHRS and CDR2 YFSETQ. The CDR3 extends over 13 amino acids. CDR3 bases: TGCGCCAGCAGCGTGGTTGAGAACACTGAAGCTTTCTTT. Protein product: CASSVVENTEAFF.

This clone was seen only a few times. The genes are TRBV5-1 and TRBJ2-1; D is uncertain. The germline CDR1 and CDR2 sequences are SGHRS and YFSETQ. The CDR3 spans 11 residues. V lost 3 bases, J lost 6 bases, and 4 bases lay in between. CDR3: CASSWGNEQFF. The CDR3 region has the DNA TGCGCCAGCAGCTGGGGCAATGAGCAGTTCTTC.

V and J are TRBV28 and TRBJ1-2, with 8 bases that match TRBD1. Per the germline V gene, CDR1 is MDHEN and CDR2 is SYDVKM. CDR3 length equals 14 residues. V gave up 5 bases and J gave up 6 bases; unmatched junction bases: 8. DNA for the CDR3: TGTGCCAGCAGTCCCGCGGACAGGGAGCATGGCTACACCTTC. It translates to CASSPADREHGYTF.

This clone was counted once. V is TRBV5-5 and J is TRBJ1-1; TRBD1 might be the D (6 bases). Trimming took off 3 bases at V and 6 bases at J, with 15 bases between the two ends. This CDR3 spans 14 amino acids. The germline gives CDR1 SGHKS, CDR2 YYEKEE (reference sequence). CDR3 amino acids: CASSSIQGIPEAFF. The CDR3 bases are TGTGCCAGCAGCTCGATACAGGGTATCCCTGAAGCTTTCTTT.